This entry describes one T cell receptor beta chain. Its matching antigen is unknown. The entry originates in a study of T cells after yellow fever vaccination. Study as a whole: Those fractions that held only low numbers of cells were prepared using the SMART-Seq v4 Ultra Low Input RNA kit.

TCRdb processed the 5' RACE reads anew with MiXCR; each CDR3 protein has one entry. The sample holds fewer than 500,000 distinct CDR3 sequences, roughly a sixth seen once. General observations from the study: Relatively few clonotypes were ones that appeared in both CD4 and CD8 compartments.

With 4 bases removed from V and 14 bases from J, the gap between germline ends came to 15 bases. This CDR3 is built from 12 residues. This sequence was found in a man aged 18-30 years who received the YFV17D yellow fever vaccine. Sequencing was performed on PBMCs, taken before the yellow fever booster vaccination. The chain uses TRBV12-3 or TRBV12-4 and TRBJ2-4; D is undetermined. The CDR3 loop reads CASSSDAAAKYF. The CDR3 DNA reads as TGTGCCAGCAGTTCCGACGCAGCAGCTAAGTACTTC.